The entry that follows covers one T cell receptor beta chain sequence. The target antigen is unknown. The sample originates from a study of siplizumab effects on memory and regulatory T cells. Study-level results: Alloreactive sequences traceable to unstimulated CD4+ memory cells declined significantly under siplizumab. Proliferating siplizumab-cultured Tregs lacked confirmed suppressive function. Major contributors to the alloresponse seemed to be naive T cells, which also appeared more diverse than memory cells. Assignment to unstimulated subsets succeeded for only a minor fraction of the alloreactive clones.

The data were produced by immunoSEQ multiplex PCR, yet TCRdb's version contains in-frame clones alone and is incomplete. Counted here are tens of thousands of clones, roughly 88% occurring once; the ten biggest clones make up under 2%. Germline CDR1 DFQATT, CDR2 SNEGSKA (reference sequence). Between the trimmed V and J ends, which lost 6 bases and 8 bases, there was a span of 7 bases. This CDR3 is built from 10 residues. Sequencing was done on a sample of Tregs sorted from blood. This TCR was sampled from a human donor in good health. V and J are TRBV20-1 and TRBJ1-4; D unresolved. The CDR3: CSAMIEKLFF. CDR3 coding DNA: TGCAGTGCCATGATAGAAAAACTGTTTTTT.